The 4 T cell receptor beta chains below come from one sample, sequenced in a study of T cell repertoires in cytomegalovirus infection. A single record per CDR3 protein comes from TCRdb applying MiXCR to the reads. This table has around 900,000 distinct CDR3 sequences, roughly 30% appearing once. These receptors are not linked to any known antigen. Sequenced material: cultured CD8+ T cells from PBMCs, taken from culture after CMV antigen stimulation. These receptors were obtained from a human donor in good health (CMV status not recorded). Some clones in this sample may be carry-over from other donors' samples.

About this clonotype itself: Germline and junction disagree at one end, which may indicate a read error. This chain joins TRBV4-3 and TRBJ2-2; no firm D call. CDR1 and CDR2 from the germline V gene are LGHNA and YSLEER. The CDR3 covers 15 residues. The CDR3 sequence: CASSQANANTGELFF. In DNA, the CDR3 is TGCGCCAGTAGCCAGGCAAATGCGAACACCGGGGAGCTGTTTTTT.

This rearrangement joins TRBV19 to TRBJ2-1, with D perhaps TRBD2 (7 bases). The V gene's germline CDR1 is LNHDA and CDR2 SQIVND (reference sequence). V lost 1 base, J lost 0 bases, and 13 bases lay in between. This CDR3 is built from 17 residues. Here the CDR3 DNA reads TGTGCCAGTAGTATAGGGAGGGGGGGCTTCTCCTACAATGAGCAGTTCTTC. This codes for CASSIGRGGFSYNEQFF.

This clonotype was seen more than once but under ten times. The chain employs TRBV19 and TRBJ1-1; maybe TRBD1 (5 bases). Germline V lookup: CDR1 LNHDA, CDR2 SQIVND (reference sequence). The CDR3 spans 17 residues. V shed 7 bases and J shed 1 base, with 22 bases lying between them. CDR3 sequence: CASIGPGPGWANTEAFF. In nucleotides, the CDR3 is TGTGCCAGTATCGGTCCAGGGCCGGGGTGGGCGAACACTGAAGCTTTCTTT.

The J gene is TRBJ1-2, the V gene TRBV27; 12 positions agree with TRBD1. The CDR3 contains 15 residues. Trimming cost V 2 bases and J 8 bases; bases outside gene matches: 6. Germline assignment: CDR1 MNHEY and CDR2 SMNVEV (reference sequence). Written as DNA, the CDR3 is TGTGCCAGCAGTTTAGTATGGGACAGGGGGCACGGCTACACCTTC. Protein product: CASSLVWDRGHGYTF.